Listed below are T cell receptor beta chains from one sample, sequenced in a study of control samples from healthy donors and cancer patients. Profiled with immunoSEQ multiplex PCR; TCRdb holds only in-frame clones, not every one. This repertoire shows roughly 100,000 clones, roughly 94% found once; its top ten account for roughly 2.5%. The sequenced sample consisted of blood. Receptors originate from a woman between 18 and 30 years old in good health. CDR3s include the opening cysteine and the closing phenylalanine or tryptophan.

j_call,v_call,cdr3_aa
TRBJ1-2,TRBV5-6,CASSADNSNYGYTF
TRBJ2-7,TRBV11-2,CASSLPAGTGHYEQYF
TRBJ2-4,TRBV4-1,CASSQDEESWGNIQYF
TRBJ1-2,TRBV19,CASKQGSGYTF
TRBJ2-7,TRBV24-1,CATSGPSREQYF
TRBJ2-2,TRBV24-1,CATSLGQAKEEELFF
TRBJ2-3,TRBV27,CASSLNGEDTQYF
TRBJ2-1,TRBV5-1,CASSLGGRTNEQFF
TRBJ2-7,TRBV10-2,CASSEGRRPNPYEQYF
TRBJ1-1,TRBV10-1,CASSESRGLVTEAFF
TRBJ2-1,TRBV14,CASSQLSSGGYNEQFF
TRBJ1-3,TRBV6-1,CASSEDRAGNTIYF
TRBJ2-4,TRBV5-1,CASSPTSKSLIQYF
TRBJ1-2,TRBV11-3,CASSGKDSLWGYTF
TRBJ2-1,TRBV2,CASSATAMKQFF
TRBJ1-1,TRBV4-1,CASSPSFWNTEAFF
TRBJ1-4,TRBV5-1,CASSPHHKTGTNEKLFF
TRBJ2-7,TRBV6-6,CASIEHRGSYEQYF
TRBJ1-3,TRBV28,CASSSRGGGNTIYF
TRBJ1-4,TRBV4-1,CASSQDRTDEKLFF
TRBJ2-2,TRBV7-6,CASSITGGSGELFF
TRBJ2-3,TRBV2,CASSEGTSGSTDTQYF
TRBJ2-5,TRBV19,CASSIRREMETQYF
TRBJ1-1,TRBV5-4,CASSLTGRDEAFF
TRBJ1-2,TRBV5-4,CASSFPQGGYTF
TRBJ1-1,TRBV7-2,CASSLITGRAFF
TRBJ2-1,TRBV2,CASSERGLVSYNEQFF
TRBJ1-1,TRBV19,CASSTSGISNTEAFF
TRBJ2-5,TRBV29-1,CSVEMTDRRWETQYF
TRBJ1-5,TRBV10-2,CASSVGQNQPQHF
TRBJ2-7,TRBV5-4,CASSRGPGLVSAEQYF
TRBJ1-5,TRBV19,CASSPAGGFQPQHF
TRBJ1-2,TRBV7-8,CASSLTGKAGYTF
TRBJ2-3,TRBV2,CASTPSTDTQYF
TRBJ2-5,TRBV18,CASSPQDRGVLTQYF
TRBJ1-2,TRBV6-5,CASTKGRITYGYTF
TRBJ1-6,TRBV4-2,CASSQGWDRSNSPLHF
TRBJ2-6,TRBV11-3,CASSLGGTGANVLTF
TRBJ2-5,TRBV5-6,CASSFGTSGSETQYF